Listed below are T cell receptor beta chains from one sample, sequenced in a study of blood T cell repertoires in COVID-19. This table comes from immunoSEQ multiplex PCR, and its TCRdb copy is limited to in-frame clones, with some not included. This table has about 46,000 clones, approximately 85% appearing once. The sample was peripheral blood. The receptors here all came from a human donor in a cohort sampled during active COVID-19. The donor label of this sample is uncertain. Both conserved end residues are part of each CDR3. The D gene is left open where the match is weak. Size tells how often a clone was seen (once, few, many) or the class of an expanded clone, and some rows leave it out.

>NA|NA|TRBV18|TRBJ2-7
TGTGCCAGCTCTCCGGTAACGGACGAGCAGTACTTC
CASSPVTDEQYF
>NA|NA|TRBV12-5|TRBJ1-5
TGTGCTAGTGGCCGCGGGTCATTGGGCAATCAGCCCCAGCATTTT
CASGRGSLGNQPQHF
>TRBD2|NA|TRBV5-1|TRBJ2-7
TGCGCCAGCAGCTTGGAACGGGGGGTCTCCTACGAGCAGTACTTC
CASSLERGVSYEQYF
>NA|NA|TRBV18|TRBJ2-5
TGTGCCAGCTCACCACCTCCGGGGTCGGGCTCAAAGACCCAGTACTTC
CASSPPPGSGSKTQYF
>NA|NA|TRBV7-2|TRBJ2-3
TGTGCCAGCAGCCTCAACTCAGGGTCAGATACGCAGTATTTT
CASSLNSGSDTQYF
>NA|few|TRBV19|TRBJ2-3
TGTGCCAGTAGTGGTACAGGGCCCGGGGCAAGAGATACGCAGTATTTT
CASSGTGPGARDTQYF
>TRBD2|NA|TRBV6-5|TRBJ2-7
TGTGCCAGCAGTCTTGGACTAGCGGGTGAGCAGTACTTC
CASSLGLAGEQYF
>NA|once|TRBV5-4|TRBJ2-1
TGTGCCAGCAGCTTGGCGGGGAACAATGAGCAGTTCTTC
CASSLAGNNEQFF
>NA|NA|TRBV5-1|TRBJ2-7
TGCGCCTTCTTACAGGGCTTTACGATTACATGGGACTTC
CAFLQGFTITWDF
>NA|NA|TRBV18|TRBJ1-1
TGTGCCAGCTCACCACAAGGACACCTGAACACTGAAGCTTTCTTT
CASSPQGHLNTEAFF